This T cell receptor (beta chain) came from a study of cytomegalovirus exposure and HLA in healthy donors. Study-level background: The roughly 120 validation repertoires matched the 500 to 750 first-cohort repertoires in platform, a later analysis reported.

Measured with immunoSEQ multiplex PCR; TCRdb has only the in-frame clones, and not every one. The top ten hold 1.5% to 2% of the sample, which has some 120,000 clones, roughly nine tenths seen once. Study results and caveats: The tendency of first-cohort TCR clusters to co-occur in the 90 to 150 validation repertoires was the finding of a later analysis. According to the study, roughly 160 TCR beta chains were cytomegalovirus-associated. A classifier reportedly called cytomegalovirus status with high sensitivity and specificity.

The V gene end was trimmed by 10 bases and the J gene end by 4 bases; junction bases not matched to a gene: 9. This CDR3 is 13 amino acids long. Germline V CDR1 and CDR2: MDHEN, SYDVKM. Regarding this clone: What it binds is not known.

The source of this sequence is a woman between 18 and 29 years old in good health and CMV-seronegative. Sequences were obtained from PBMCs. V gene TRBV28 combines with J gene TRBJ1-1; TRBD1 matches 7 bases. CDR3 sequence reads: CATNPGGTTEAFF. CDR3 in DNA: TGTGCCACCAACCCAGGGGGGACCACTGAAGCTTTCTTT.